This T cell receptor beta chain comes out of a study of radiation and T cells in renal cell carcinoma. General study findings and limits: From baseline, blood top tumor clonotypes peaked at 2 weeks post-radiation.

Regarding this clone: The antigen remains undetermined.

Time point given: blood 2 weeks post-SBRT. Treatment defined: 15 Gy SBRT to primary tumor, nephrectomy 4 weeks later. Trimming removed 4 bases at V and 3 bases at J, with 16 bases between. The CDR3 runs to 15 residues. Looked up from germline, CDR1 is MNHNY and CDR2 is SVGAGI (reference sequence). TCRdb's copy holds only in-frame clones and misses some; the assay was immunoSEQ multiplex PCR. The top ten clones hold under 7% of a sample with around 60,000 clones, just over 75% of them seen once. Here the sequenced sample was blood, taken from a patient whose treatment included radiotherapy and nephrectomy. The receptor comes from a man in his 60s with renal cell carcinoma. The rearrangement uses TRBV6-6 and TRBJ2-7, with D maybe TRBD2 (6 bases). The CDR3 DNA reads TGTGCCAGCAGTTTCCCCGGATGGAGGGGCTACGAGCAGTACTTC. This sequence encodes CASSFPGWRGYEQYF.